This entry is about one T cell receptor (beta chain). Its target is not known. Using immunoSEQ multiplex PCR, the repertoire was profiled, and TCRdb retains in-frame clones only, with some absent. The sample consists of about 40,000 clones, approximately 90% of them appearing once. These data come from a study of T cells in narcolepsy. Study-wide context: Enrolled donors included narcolepsy type 1 or type 2 patients and healthy controls. The study's findings and limits: Autoreactive clonotypes reportedly recurred in blood of same and different patients, not controls. In some patient and control memory CD4+ samples, autoreactive clones were absent. HCRT-specific and TRIB2-specific autoreactive clonotypes appeared among same-patient CSF and blood CD4+ clonotypes.

The length of the CDR3 is 14 residues. Trimming cost V 2 bases and J 10 bases, with 15 bases left between them. CDR1 is LGHNA and CDR2 is YSLEER in the germline V gene. The sequence was obtained from a human donor with narcolepsy. The material sequenced was CD45RA- memory CD4+ T cells from PBMCs. The chain joins TRBV4-3 to TRBJ1-5, with D hard to call. CDR3 loop: CASSQNRGKGPQHF. The CDR3 DNA is TGCGCCAGCAGCCAAAATCGAGGCAAGGGACCCCAGCATTTT.